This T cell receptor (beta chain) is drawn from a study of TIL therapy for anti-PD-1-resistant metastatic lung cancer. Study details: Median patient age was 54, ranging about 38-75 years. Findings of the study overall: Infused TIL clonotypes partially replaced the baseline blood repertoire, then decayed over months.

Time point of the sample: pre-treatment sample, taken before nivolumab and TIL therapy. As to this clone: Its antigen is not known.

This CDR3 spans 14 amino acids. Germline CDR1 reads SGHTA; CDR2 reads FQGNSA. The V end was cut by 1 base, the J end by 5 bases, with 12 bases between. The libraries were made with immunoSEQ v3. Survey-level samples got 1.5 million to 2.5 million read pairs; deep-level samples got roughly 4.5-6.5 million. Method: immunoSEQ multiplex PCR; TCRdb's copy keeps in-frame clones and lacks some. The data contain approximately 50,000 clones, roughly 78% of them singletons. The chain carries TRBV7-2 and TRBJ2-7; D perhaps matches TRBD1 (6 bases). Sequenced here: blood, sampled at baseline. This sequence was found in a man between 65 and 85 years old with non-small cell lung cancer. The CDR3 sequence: CASSLEAGDHEQYF. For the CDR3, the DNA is TGTGCCAGCAGCTTAGAGGCAGGGGACCACGAGCAGTACTTC.